This T cell receptor (beta chain) was identified during a study of cytomegalovirus exposure and HLA in healthy donors. Both 60 Vbeta primers and 13 Jbeta primers went into the PCR. Sequencing was performed with immunoSEQ multiplex PCR; in TCRdb, only in-frame clones are kept and a portion is missing. Of about 160,000 clones listed, less than 90% are singletons. This clone was detected once. Antigen: not known. CDR3 length equals 13 residues. V was cut by 3 bases and J by 3 bases, with 8 bases left in between. CDR1 SGHVS and CDR2 FNYEAQ come from the germline V gene. The study's findings and limits: Among TCR beta chains of equal frequency, HLA-associated ones were more clonally expanded in a later analysis.

The sequence was obtained from a man aged 50 or older in good health and CMV-seropositive. The sample taken for sequencing was PBMCs. V and J are TRBV7-6 and TRBJ2-5; D may be TRBD2 (6 bases). CDR3 nucleotide sequence: TGTGCCAGCAGCTTGGGAGGAGAAGAGACCCAGTACTTC. Amino acid sequence: CASSLGGEETQYF.